The rows below give T cell receptor beta chains drawn from one sample of a study of blood T cell repertoires in COVID-19. The protocol was immunoSEQ multiplex PCR, while the TCRdb copy is restricted to in-frame clones and leaves out a portion. The table includes 150,000 to 200,000 clones, 81% detected once. The material sequenced was peripheral blood. These TCRs come from a man in his 60s with active or convalescent COVID-19. Both conserved end residues are trimmed from each CDR3. D genes are given only for firm matches.

v_call,d_call,j_call,cdr3_aa
TRBV6-5,TRBD1,TRBJ2-7,ASYVGQGISYEQY
TRBV13,TRBD1,TRBJ2-7,ASSQDRVNEQY
TRBV6-5,.,TRBJ1-5,ASSSQGAGNQPQH
TRBV19,.,TRBJ1-5,ASSIDGTGGSQPQH
TRBV10-1,.,TRBJ2-7,AIVFYEQY
TRBV6-6,.,TRBJ2-7,ASSYSASGTYEQY
TRBV16,TRBD1,TRBJ2-2,ASSLRQGEVTGELF
TRBV5-1,.,TRBJ2-5,ASSSGTNTETQY
TRBV3-1/TRBV3-2,TRBD1,TRBJ2-1,ASSQVGTGGESYNEQF
TRBV18,TRBD2,TRBJ2-7,ASSPGTSGSGGEQY
TRBV5-6,TRBD1,TRBJ1-2,ASAPDRAYGYT
TRBV7-9,.,TRBJ2-5,ASSPQAGETQY
TRBV6-1,TRBD2,TRBJ2-2,ASSPPGLAEKLF
TRBV28,.,TRBJ2-5,ASERIGSRETQY
TRBV7-2,.,TRBJ1-2,ASSLARVGYT
TRBV19,.,TRBJ1-3,ASSIGSYSSGNTIY
TRBV11-2,.,TRBJ2-7,ASSPSGTLSSYEQY
TRBV29-1,.,TRBJ1-2,SAGQNTVYGYT
TRBV6-5,TRBD1,TRBJ1-2,ASSLDRTNYGYT
TRBV18,.,TRBJ1-3,ASSPVGLKAGNTIY
TRBV7-7,.,TRBJ2-5,ASSSLTGETQY
TRBV20-1,TRBD2,TRBJ2-1,SASDSGTSGTPGF
TRBV10-1,TRBD1,TRBJ1-2,ASSDSDRASGYT
TRBV6-5,TRBD1,TRBJ1-2,ASSYSFVQGDGGYT
TRBV3-1/TRBV3-2,TRBD2,TRBJ2-1,ASSQDSGGHGEQF
TRBV5-1,TRBD1,TRBJ2-7,ASTLGAGGMGEQY
TRBV10-2,.,TRBJ2-7,ASRPRGAGPSYEQY
TRBV28,.,TRBJ2-7,ASSPGDQPYEQY
TRBV3-1/TRBV3-2,TRBD1,TRBJ1-6,ASSQFGQGNSPLH
TRBV11-3,TRBD1,TRBJ2-1,ASSSGTGPNEQF
TRBV18,.,TRBJ2-3,ASSPRLTDTQY
TRBV6-1,TRBD2,TRBJ2-1,ASSEIVAGAPYNEQF
TRBV3-1/TRBV3-2,TRBD2,TRBJ2-1,ASSQETGGGLNEQF
TRBV5-4,.,TRBJ1-2,ASSQLENYGYT
TRBV20-1,.,TRBJ1-4,SASGQGKNEKLF
TRBV3-1/TRBV3-2,.,TRBJ2-3,ASSHGEEQY
TRBV7-9,.,TRBJ1-1,ASSLFQGTDTEAF
TRBV7-9,.,TRBJ1-1,ASSLASTRGAF
TRBV4-2,TRBD2,TRBJ2-2,ASSQGAGAWTGELF
TRBV21-1,.,TRBJ2-7,ASSRDRDRESYEQY
TRBV12-2,.,TRBJ1-4,ASRLDTGRGEKLF
TRBV7-2,.,TRBJ1-6,ASSSLRTYNSPLH
TRBV25-1,.,TRBJ2-5,ASSEYRGETQY
TRBV4-2,TRBD2,TRBJ2-2,ASSQAPMRGALRAGELF
TRBV28,TRBD2,TRBJ2-7,ASSFLQRGGGYEQY